The next 31 T cell receptor beta chains were all read from a single sample in a study of technical replicates of blood from a few donors. Produced via immunoSEQ multiplex PCR; TCRdb's table is partial and in-frame only. The sample shows some 85,000 clones, 90% to 97% of them seen only once. Specimen: T cells isolated from PBMCs. These TCRs come from a human donor in good health.

J is TRBJ1-1 and V is TRBV5-4; no clear D. This CDR3 comprises 16 residues. Germline lookup yields CDR1 SGHNT and CDR2 YYREEE (reference sequence). The V gene lost 4 bases and the J gene lost 2 bases, with 18 bases spanning the gap. The CDR3 coding sequence is TGTGCCAGCAGCCTGCCGAGTACGGCGGCTAACACTGAAGCTTTCTTT. Translation: CASSLPSTAANTEAFF. The variable domain in full, completed from reference TRBV5-4 and TRBJ1-1, reads ETGVTQSPTHLIKTRGQQVTLRCSSQSGHNTVSWYQQALGQGPQFIFQYYREEENGRGNFPPRFSGLQFPNYSSELNVNALELDDSALYLCASSLPSTAANTEAFFGQGTRLTVV.

The V gene is TRBV7-2, the J gene TRBJ2-7; no clear D gene. The CDR3 consists of 13 residues. The V end lost 3 bases, the J end lost 0 bases, and 6 bases lay between the germline ends. Germline assignment: CDR1 SGHTA and CDR2 FQGNSA. The CDR3 region is CASSFVDSYEQYF. In DNA form, the CDR3 reads TGTGCCAGCAGCTTTGTAGACTCCTACGAGCAGTACTTC. The whole variable domain, remainder taken from reference TRBV7-2 and TRBJ2-7, is GAGVSQSPSNKVTEKGKDVELRCDPISGHTALYWYRQSLGQGLEFLIYFQGNSAPDKSGLPSDRFSAERTGGSVSTLTIQRTQQEDSAVYLCASSFVDSYEQYFGPGTRLTVT.

The rearrangement joins TRBV27 to TRBJ1-1; a weak D match, TRBD1 (6 bases). V was clipped by 1 base and J by 4 bases, with 19 bases between them. Germline loops: CDR1 MNHEY, CDR2 SMNVEV (reference sequence). The CDR3 runs to 17 residues. The CDR3 sequence is CASSLFVSGARGTEAFF. The DNA of the CDR3 is TGTGCCAGCAGTTTATTCGTCTCAGGGGCTAGAGGCACTGAAGCTTTCTTT.

The chain has TRBV29-1 and TRBJ1-4, with D possibly being TRBD1 (6 bases). V lost 3 bases and J lost 0, with 23 bases in between. The CDR3 is made up of 19 amino acids. Germline CDR1 is SQVTM and CDR2 is ANQGSEA. CDR3 sequence reads: CSVEITQGISLSTNEKLFF. CDR3 in DNA: TGCAGCGTTGAGATCACGCAGGGGATTTCGCTCTCAACTAATGAAAAACTGTTTTTT.

This rearrangement joins TRBV28 to TRBJ1-2; 7 positions match TRBD1. Germline V gene lookup returns CDR1 MDHEN and CDR2 SYDVKM. V was clipped by 10 bases and J by 5 bases; unmatched bases: 16. The CDR3 contains 15 residues. Here the CDR3 reads CATQTGYLQVYGYTF. CDR3 DNA: TGTGCCACCCAGACAGGGTATCTTCAAGTGTATGGCTACACCTTC.

V is TRBV6-5 and J is TRBJ2-7; 7 bases match TRBD1. The germline V gene has CDR1 MNHEY and CDR2 SVGAGI. CDR3 length equals 12 residues. The J segment lost 6 bases and the V segment lost 5 bases, leaving 4 bases of the junction unmatched. The CDR3 loop reads CASSTTGFEQYF. The CDR3 nucleotides are TGTGCCAGCAGTACGACAGGGTTCGAGCAGTACTTC.

This sequence joins TRBV9 and TRBJ2-5, with TRBD2 matching over 7 bases. V gave up 0 bases and J gave up 3 bases; unmatched junction bases: 5. The CDR3 length is 15 residues. Germline CDR1 is SGDLS and CDR2 is YYNGEE. The DNA of the CDR3 is TGTGCCAGCAGCGTAGGGGAGGGAGGAAAAGAGACCCAGTACTTC. Its translation: CASSVGEGGKETQYF.

The chain has TRBV5-6 and TRBJ2-3, with a weak D call TRBD2 (7 bases). Germline V gene data show CDR1 as SGHDT and CDR2 as YYEEEE. This CDR3 has 15 residues. The ends were cut back, 6 bases at V and 2 bases at J, with 16 bases in the middle. CDR3 region: CASIGGAIYTDTQYF. The CDR3 nucleotides are TGTGCCAGCATAGGGGGGGCTATATACACAGATACGCAGTATTTT.

This clone has only one observation. This chain connects TRBV1 to TRBJ2-7; TRBD1, the table's D call, was not compared with the DNA. TRBV1 is tagged as a pseudogene. This CDR3 contains 17 residues. The CDR3 spells CTSSPSDPRGRFCEQYF. Written as DNA, the CDR3 is TGCACCAGCAGCCCCTCAGACCCCAGGGGGCGATTTTGCGAGCAGTACTTC.

The chain links TRBV2 to TRBJ1-2, with 8 bases lining up with TRBD1. The CDR3 spans 14 residues. CDR1 SNHLY and CDR2 FYNNEI come from the germline V gene. V was pared by 5 bases and J by 8 bases, with 10 bases of the junction left unmatched. CDR3: CASSNAGDRGGYTF. The CDR3 DNA reads as TGTGCCAGCAGTAATGCCGGCGACAGGGGAGGCTACACCTTC.

This chain joins TRBV9 and TRBJ2-7; 12 bases align to TRBD1. Germline V lookup: CDR1 SGDLS, CDR2 YYNGEE. V gave up 4 bases and J gave up 0 bases; unmatched junction bases: 11. This CDR3 contains 18 residues. This CDR3 reads CASSHPGQGAPSSYEQYF. The CDR3 nucleotides are TGTGCCAGCAGCCACCCGGGACAGGGGGCGCCTAGCTCCTACGAGCAGTACTTC.

The chain has TRBV7-9 and TRBJ1-2; a weak D match, TRBD1 (5 bases). The germline gives CDR1 SEHNR, CDR2 FQNEAQ (reference sequence). The CDR3 runs to 15 residues. V lost 3 bases and J 2 bases, leaving 13 bases between the germline ends. The CDR3 coding sequence is TGTGCCAGCAGCTTGGGAACAGGCGGAAACTATGGCTACACCTTC. Its translation: CASSLGTGGNYGYTF. The whole variable domain, remainder taken from reference TRBV7-9 and TRBJ1-2, is DTGVSQNPRHKITKRGQNVTFRCDPISEHNRLYWYRQTLGQGPEFLTYFQNEAQLEKSRLLSDRFSAERPKGSFSTLEIQRTEQGDSAMYLCASSLGTGGNYGYTFGSGTRLTVV.

This clone was observed once. The chain carries TRBV10-1 and TRBJ2-1, with TRBD2 matching over 8 bases. Looked up from germline, CDR1 is WNHNN and CDR2 is SYGVQD (reference sequence). This CDR3 has 12 amino acids. The J segment lost 16 bases and the V segment lost 8 bases, leaving 13 bases of the junction unmatched. The CDR3 protein is CASPPCRTSSFF. The DNA for the CDR3 is TGCGCCAGCCCACCCTGCCGGACTAGCTCCTTCTTC.

This chain joins TRBV4-3 and TRBJ2-2; TRBD2 matches 11 bases. Trimming took 8 bases from V and 4 from J; bases not matched to a gene: 3. The CDR3 covers 14 residues. Germline loops: CDR1 LGHNA, CDR2 YSLEER. CDR3 in amino acids: CASQGTSGTGELFF. The CDR3 DNA reads as TGCGCCAGCCAAGGGACTAGCGGCACCGGGGAGCTGTTTTTT.

This chain uses TRBV28 with TRBJ1-4, with TRBD1 matching 9 bases. Germline CDR1 is MDHEN and CDR2 is SYDVKM. The CDR3 has 15 residues. V was clipped by 6 bases and J by 8 bases; unmatched bases: 10. The CDR3 coding sequence is TGTGCCAGCAGGCAGCCGACAGGGGGGGGAGAAAAACTGTTTTTT. It is translated as CASRQPTGGGEKLFF. Variable domain in full (rest from reference TRBV28 and TRBJ1-4): DVKVTQSSRYLVKRTGEKVFLECVQDMDHENMFWYRQDPGLGLRLIYFSYDVKMKEKGDIPEGYSVSREKKERFSLILESASTNQTSMYLCASRQPTGGGEKLFFGSGTQLSVL.

This clone was found a few times. This chain joins TRBV7-9 and TRBJ2-1, with TRBD1 as a possible D gene (6 bases). The ends were cut back, 0 bases at V and 10 bases at J, with 13 bases in the middle. CDR3 length equals 14 residues. From germline, CDR1 is SEHNR and CDR2 FQNEAQ (reference sequence). CDR3 sequence reads: CASSLAGAFSEQFF. DNA for the CDR3: TGTGCCAGCAGCTTAGCGGGGGCCTTTAGCGAGCAGTTCTTC.

The chain carries TRBV12-5 and TRBJ2-5, with 7 bases aligning to TRBD2. CDR3 length: 17 amino acids. J lost 1 base, V lost 5 bases, and 13 bases had no gene match. Germline V gene lookup returns CDR1 LGHNT and CDR2 FRNRAP. Here the CDR3 DNA reads TGTGCTAGTGGTCCACGACTTCAGGGAGGGGTCCAAGAGACCCAGTACTTC. It yields the protein CASGPRLQGGVQETQYF.

This rearrangement joins TRBV5-8 to TRBJ2-7; 15 positions agree with TRBD2. V gave up 1 base and J gave up 0 bases; unmatched junction bases: 11. CDR1 and CDR2 from the germline V gene are SGHTS and YDEGEE. The CDR3 contains 20 residues. The CDR3 region is CASSLFFGLAGGLISYEQYF. CDR3 nucleotides: TGTGCCAGCAGCTTGTTTTTTGGACTAGCGGGAGGGCTTATCTCCTACGAGCAGTACTTC.

The chain combines TRBV28 with TRBJ1-2; TRBD1 is a possible D gene (6 bases). In germline, CDR1 is MDHEN, CDR2 SYDVKM. The V gene lost 7 bases and the J gene lost 8 bases, with 20 bases spanning the gap. The CDR3 has 14 amino acids. CDR3 residues: CASTLPEGEKGYTF. The CDR3 DNA sequence: TGTGCCAGCACCCTTCCCGAGGGGGAGAAAGGCTACACCTTC.

V is TRBV19 and J is TRBJ2-5; TRBD2 matches at 9 bases. The germline V gene has CDR1 LNHDA and CDR2 SQIVND (reference sequence). With V trimmed by 5 bases and J by 4 bases, 2 bases remained unmatched. This CDR3 region has 13 residues. In DNA, the CDR3 is TGTGCCAGTAGTGATAGCGGGAGAGAGACCCAGTACTTC. Translated: CASSDSGRETQYF.

The chain uses TRBV6-5 and TRBJ1-5; possibly TRBD1 for D (6 bases). V was shortened by 6 bases and J by 1 base, with 10 bases between the two germline ends. There are 14 residues in the CDR3. Per the germline V gene, CDR1 is MNHEY and CDR2 is SVGAGI. CDR3 sequence: CASRQGISNQPQHF. In DNA form, the CDR3 reads TGTGCCAGCAGACAGGGTATAAGCAATCAGCCCCAGCATTTT.

This clone was detected once. V gene TRBV18 combines with J gene TRBJ2-1; TRBD2 matches 9 bases. The CDR3 length is 16 residues. V lost 1 base to trimming and J lost 5 bases; unmatched junction nucleotides: 6. From germline, CDR1 is KGHSH and CDR2 LQKENI. CDR3 DNA sequence: TGTGCCAGCTCACCACTTTTAGCGGGAGTTAACAATGAGCAGTTCTTC. It is translated as CASSPLLAGVNNEQFF.

DNA for the CDR3: TGCGCCAGCAGCCAAGATTCCCAGGGGACCTACGAGCAGTACTTC. Encoded protein: CASSQDSQGTYEQYF. This rearrangement joins TRBV4-3 to TRBJ2-7; D possibly corresponds to TRBD1 (6 bases). The CDR3 length is 15 residues. Germline CDR1 reads LGHNA; CDR2 reads YSLEER. Between the trimmed V and J ends, which lost 0 bases and 2 bases, there was a span of 11 bases.

The gene calls are TRBV9 and TRBJ2-7, with TRBD1 matching 8 bases. J lost 2 bases, V lost 0 bases, and 4 bases had no gene match. CDR1 and CDR2 (germline): SGDLS, YYNGEE. There are 15 residues in the CDR3. The CDR3: CASSVGGQATYEQYF. In DNA form, the CDR3 reads TGTGCCAGCAGCGTAGGGGGACAGGCGACCTACGAGCAGTACTTC.

The chain links TRBV5-6 to TRBJ1-1, with D unresolved. Germline CDR1 reads SGHDT; CDR2 reads YYEEEE. The V end lost 5 bases, the J end lost 0 bases, and 8 bases lay between the germline ends. The CDR3 spans 13 residues. DNA for the CDR3: TGTGCCAGCAGAACAACCCTGAACACTGAAGCTTTCTTT. This translates into CASRTTLNTEAFF. Looking up the rest from reference TRBV5-6 and TRBJ1-1 gives the full variable domain: DAGVTQSPTHLIKTRGQQVTLRCSPKSGHDTVSWYQQALGQGPQFIFQYYEEEERQRGNFPDRFSGHQFPNYSSELNVNALLLGDSALYLCASRTTLNTEAFFGQGTRLTVV.

The rearrangement links TRBV28 to TRBJ2-1; 14 bases are a match to TRBD2. V gave up 8 bases and J gave up 8 bases; unmatched junction bases: 11. The V gene's germline CDR1 is MDHEN and CDR2 SYDVKM. There are 16 residues in the CDR3. In nucleotides, the CDR3 is TGTGCCAGCCGGACGGCGGGACTAGCGGGAGAGGATGAGCAGTTCTTC. Its translation: CASRTAGLAGEDEQFF.

The CDR3 protein is CASEVGGELTYEQYF. The DNA for the CDR3 is TGCGCCAGCGAGGTCGGCGGGGAACTCACCTACGAGCAGTACTTC. The V and J genes are TRBV10-1 and TRBJ2-7; tentative D call: TRBD2 (6 bases). The germline V gene encodes CDR1 WNHNN and CDR2 SYGVQD (reference sequence). This CDR3 region has 15 residues. The germline V and J ends were trimmed by 8 bases and 2 bases, with 19 bases remaining between them.

The chain carries TRBV5-1 and TRBJ1-2; tentative D call: TRBD1 (6 bases). Germline assignment: CDR1 SGHRS and CDR2 YFSETQ. The CDR3 has 15 amino acids. V was cut by 4 bases and J by 0 bases, with 13 bases left in between. CDR3 region: CASSPADRANYGYTF. The CDR3 DNA is TGCGCCAGCAGCCCCGCGGACAGAGCTAACTATGGCTACACCTTC.

The J gene is TRBJ1-2, the V gene TRBV11-2; D is undetermined. The CDR3 is 12 amino acids. Trimming took off 5 bases at V and 4 bases at J, with 8 bases between the two ends. CDR1 is SGHAT, CDR2 FQNNGV, per germline. DNA for the CDR3: TGTGCCAGCAGCGACACGACCTATGGCTACACCTTC. It codes for CASSDTTYGYTF.

The chain combines TRBV10-3 with TRBJ1-2; 7 bases line up with TRBD1. Germline trimming cut 3 bases from V and 4 bases from J; bases unmatched to any gene: 11. The CDR3 runs to 16 residues. Germline values: CDR1 ENHRY, CDR2 SYGVKD. The CDR3 reads CAISELGTDLIYGYTF. CDR3 nucleotides: TGTGCCATCAGTGAACTCGGGACAGACTTAATCTATGGCTACACCTTC.

This chain links TRBV7-2 with TRBJ2-1; 10 nucleotides line up with TRBD2. Per the germline V gene, CDR1 is SGHTA and CDR2 is FQGNSA. The CDR3 sequence is 16 residues long. V was clipped by 1 base and J by 14 bases; unmatched bases: 14. The chain's CDR3 is CASSLGRAGGLGIEFF. The CDR3 DNA sequence: TGTGCCAGCAGCTTAGGGCGAGCGGGAGGGTTGGGGATCGAGTTCTTC. The complete variable domain, with remaining parts taken from reference TRBV7-2 and TRBJ2-1, reads GAGVSQSPSNKVTEKGKDVELRCDPISGHTALYWYRQSLGQGLEFLIYFQGNSAPDKSGLPSDRFSAERTGGSVSTLTIQRTQQEDSAVYLCASSLGRAGGLGIEFFGPGTRLTVL.